The entry below describes one TCR beta chain. Here immunoSEQ multiplex PCR was the method, and the copy in TCRdb shows in-frame clones only, minus some. The sample yields a few hundred thousand clones, around 91% seen once. These data are taken from a study of cytomegalovirus exposure and HLA in healthy donors. The CDR3 has 16 amino acids. Germline CDR1 and CDR2: MNHEY and SMNVEV (reference sequence). V shed 5 bases and J shed 2 bases, with 15 bases lying between them. The origin of this receptor is a young woman in good health and CMV-seronegative. The genes are TRBV27 and TRBJ2-2, with D possibly TRBD1 on 6 matching bases. Sequencing was performed on PBMCs. CDR3 sequence: CASSARSGQNTGELFF. The CDR3 bases are TGTGCCAGCAGTGCACGATCGGGACAAAACACCGGGGAGCTGTTTTTT.